This T cell receptor (beta chain) was sequenced during a study of response to subunit inactivated influenza vaccine. General study points: T cells newly recruited by each seasonal influenza vaccination are few, the authors suggested.

One entry per CDR3 protein, called by TCRdb with MiXCR from the RT-PCR reads. The repertoire consists of 710,000 or so distinct CDR3 sequences, with 15% to 17% occurring once and the leading ten covering more than 9%. Concerning this clonotype: Its antigen remains unknown.

This sample comprised PBMCs from blood, obtained roughly 12 days after vaccination. This clonotype originated in a man in his fifties or sixties who received an inactivated influenza vaccine.

The CDR3 region is CASSPLPDSNYGYTF. The CDR3 DNA reads TGTGCCAGCTCACCACTACCAGACTCTAACTATGGCTACACCTTC. V usage is TRBV18 and J usage is TRBJ1-2, with D uncertain. The ends were cut back, 1 base at V and 0 bases at J, with 9 bases in the middle. Germline V gene lookup returns CDR1 KGHSH and CDR2 LQKENI. The length of the CDR3 is 15 residues.